These T cell receptor beta chains were read from a single sample in a study of cytomegalovirus exposure and HLA in healthy donors. TCRdb keeps only in-frame clones here, not all; method: immunoSEQ multiplex PCR. The sample consists of approximately 110,000 clones, more than 60% of them appearing once. Sample: PBMCs. Every receptor here comes from an older woman in good health and CMV-seropositive. Both conserved end residues are part of each CDR3. The D gene is left open where the match is weak. Clone size is stated in some rows and not others, as once, few, many or a class when expanded.

v_call: TRBV30; clone_size: once; d_call: -; j_call: TRBJ1-1; cdr3_aa: CASIHKGSVTEAFF; cdr3_nt: TGTGCCTCGATCCATAAGGGGTCGGTCACTGAAGCTTTCTTT
v_call: TRBV7-6; clone_size: -; d_call: TRBD1; j_call: TRBJ1-5; cdr3_aa: CASSSGTGVGQPQHF; cdr3_nt: TGTGCCAGCAGTTCCGGGACAGGGGTTGGTCAGCCCCAGCATTTT
v_call: TRBV7-9; clone_size: -; d_call: TRBD2; j_call: TRBJ2-1; cdr3_aa: CASSWTSGGALGNEQFF; cdr3_nt: TGTGCCAGCAGCTGGACTAGCGGGGGGGCTTTGGGGAATGAGCAGTTCTTC
v_call: TRBV11-2; clone_size: -; d_call: -; j_call: TRBJ2-1; cdr3_aa: CASSSGATNNEQFF; cdr3_nt: TGTGCCAGCAGCTCTGGGGCTACCAACAATGAGCAGTTCTTC
v_call: TRBV7-2; clone_size: -; d_call: -; j_call: TRBJ2-7; cdr3_aa: CASSLETGRVSYEQYF; cdr3_nt: TGTGCCAGCAGCTTAGAAACTGGGCGAGTCTCCTACGAGCAGTACTTC
v_call: TRBV4-1; clone_size: -; d_call: TRBD2; j_call: TRBJ2-7; cdr3_aa: CASSQLDLGLARAGEQYF; cdr3_nt: TGCGCCAGCAGCCAACTCGACCTCGGACTAGCGCGGGCAGGGGAGCAGTACTTC
v_call: TRBV30; clone_size: -; d_call: TRBD1; j_call: TRBJ1-3; cdr3_aa: CAWTTGNYGNTIYF; cdr3_nt: TGTGCCTGGACGACAGGGAATTATGGAAACACCATATATTTT
v_call: TRBV27; clone_size: -; d_call: -; j_call: TRBJ1-2; cdr3_aa: CASSPSQGRARGYGYTF; cdr3_nt: TGTGCCAGCAGTCCATCTCAGGGCAGGGCGCGAGGCTATGGCTACACCTTC
v_call: TRBV5-1; clone_size: -; d_call: TRBD2; j_call: TRBJ2-7; cdr3_aa: CASRWSAGTNEQYF; cdr3_nt: TGCGCCAGCAGGTGGTCAGCGGGAACAAACGAGCAGTACTTC
v_call: TRBV6-6; clone_size: -; d_call: -; j_call: TRBJ2-7; cdr3_aa: CASSYIASSYEQYF; cdr3_nt: TGTGCCAGCAGTTACATAGCGAGCTCCTACGAGCAGTACTTC
v_call: TRBV6-1; clone_size: -; d_call: -; j_call: TRBJ2-3; cdr3_aa: CASSGQGLSTDTQYF; cdr3_nt: TGTGCCAGCAGTGGGCAGGGACTCAGCACAGATACGCAGTATTTT
v_call: TRBV6-1; clone_size: -; d_call: TRBD1; j_call: TRBJ1-3; cdr3_aa: CASSEALQGASGNTIYF; cdr3_nt: TGTGCCAGCAGTGAGGCCCTACAGGGGGCTTCTGGAAACACCATATATTTT
v_call: TRBV18; clone_size: -; d_call: -; j_call: TRBJ1-3; cdr3_aa: CASSPSTDYSGNTIYF; cdr3_nt: TGTGCCAGCTCACCTTCGACAGATTACTCTGGAAACACCATATATTTT
v_call: TRBV5-1; clone_size: few; d_call: TRBD1; j_call: TRBJ2-4; cdr3_aa: CASSWLQGADIQYF; cdr3_nt: TGCGCCAGCAGCTGGTTGCAGGGGGCTGACATTCAGTACTTC
v_call: TRBV6-5; clone_size: -; d_call: TRBD1; j_call: TRBJ2-7; cdr3_aa: CASRGDRGPYEQYF; cdr3_nt: TGTGCCAGCAGAGGGGACAGGGGGCCGTACGAGCAGTACTTC
v_call: TRBV4-3; clone_size: once; d_call: TRBD2; j_call: TRBJ2-3; cdr3_aa: CASSQVLAGATDTQYF; cdr3_nt: TGCGCCAGCAGCCAAGTACTAGCGGGAGCGACAGATACGCAGTATTTT
v_call: TRBV18; clone_size: -; d_call: -; j_call: TRBJ2-7; cdr3_aa: CASSPVEGETEQYF; cdr3_nt: TGTGCCAGCTCACCAGTGGAGGGAGAGACTGAGCAGTACTTC
v_call: TRBV30; clone_size: -; d_call: TRBD1; j_call: TRBJ2-7; cdr3_aa: CAGSAHRGTTSSYEQYF; cdr3_nt: TGTGCCGGAAGTGCCCACAGGGGAACTACTAGCTCCTACGAGCAGTACTTC
v_call: TRBV5-1; clone_size: -; d_call: -; j_call: TRBJ2-3; cdr3_aa: CASRVERLQGPTQYF; cdr3_nt: TGCGCCAGCAGGGTTGAAAGATTACAGGGACCAACGCAGTATTTT
v_call: TRBV7-2; clone_size: -; d_call: TRBD2; j_call: TRBJ2-1; cdr3_aa: CASSLFAGGSNEQFF; cdr3_nt: TGTGCCAGCAGCTTATTTGCGGGGGGATCCAATGAGCAGTTCTTC
v_call: TRBV18; clone_size: -; d_call: TRBD2; j_call: TRBJ2-7; cdr3_aa: CASSPSTSGVGEQYF; cdr3_nt: TGTGCCAGCTCACCTTCGACTAGCGGGGTGGGCGAGCAGTACTTC
v_call: TRBV30; clone_size: -; d_call: -; j_call: TRBJ2-3; cdr3_aa: CAWTSSADTQYF; cdr3_nt: TGTGCCTGGACCTCTTCCGCAGATACGCAGTATTTT
v_call: TRBV25-1; clone_size: -; d_call: -; j_call: TRBJ1-6; cdr3_aa: CASSQTGETSPLHF; cdr3_nt: TGTGCCAGCAGTCAAACCGGAGAGACCTCACCCCTCCACTTT
v_call: TRBV7-2; clone_size: -; d_call: TRBD1; j_call: TRBJ2-6; cdr3_aa: CASSSPGQGSSGANVLTF; cdr3_nt: TGTGCCAGCAGCTCTCCCGGACAGGGGTCCTCTGGGGCCAACGTCCTGACTTTC
v_call: TRBV4-3; clone_size: -; d_call: TRBD2; j_call: TRBJ2-1; cdr3_aa: CASSQAGGPLDEQFF; cdr3_nt: TGCGCCAGCAGCCAAGCGGGAGGGCCGTTAGATGAGCAGTTCTTC
v_call: TRBV30; clone_size: -; d_call: TRBD1; j_call: TRBJ1-6; cdr3_aa: CAWAAGQGIIPLHF; cdr3_nt: TGTGCCTGGGCGGCGGGACAGGGAATCATCCCCCTCCACTTT
v_call: TRBV5-8; clone_size: -; d_call: -; j_call: TRBJ1-6; cdr3_aa: CASSLASTGRGDSPLHF; cdr3_nt: TGTGCCAGCAGCTTGGCCTCAACAGGGCGAGGGGATTCACCCCTCCACTTT
v_call: TRBV27; clone_size: few; d_call: TRBD1; j_call: TRBJ2-3; cdr3_aa: CASSVDRVPDTQYF; cdr3_nt: TGTGCCAGCAGTGTGGACAGGGTCCCAGATACGCAGTATTTT
v_call: TRBV10-3; clone_size: few; d_call: -; j_call: TRBJ1-1; cdr3_aa: CAISESGRGDTEAFF; cdr3_nt: TGTGCCATCAGTGAGTCGGGGAGGGGTGACACTGAAGCTTTCTTT
v_call: TRBV6-5; clone_size: -; d_call: -; j_call: TRBJ1-1; cdr3_aa: CASSYSSGPNTEAFF; cdr3_nt: TGTGCCAGCAGTTACTCCTCAGGCCCGAACACTGAAGCTTTCTTT